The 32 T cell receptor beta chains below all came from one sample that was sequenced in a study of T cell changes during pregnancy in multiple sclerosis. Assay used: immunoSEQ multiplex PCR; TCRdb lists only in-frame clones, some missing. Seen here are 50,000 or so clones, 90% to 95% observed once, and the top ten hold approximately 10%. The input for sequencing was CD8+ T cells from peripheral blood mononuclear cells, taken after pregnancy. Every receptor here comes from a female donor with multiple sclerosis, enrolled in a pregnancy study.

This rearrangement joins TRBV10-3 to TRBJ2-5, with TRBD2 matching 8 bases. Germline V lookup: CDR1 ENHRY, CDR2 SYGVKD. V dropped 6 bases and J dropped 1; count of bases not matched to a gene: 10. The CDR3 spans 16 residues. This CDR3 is CAISGGSGGRQETQYF. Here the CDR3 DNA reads TGTGCCATCAGCGGGGGCAGCGGGGGCCGCCAAGAGACCCAGTACTTC.

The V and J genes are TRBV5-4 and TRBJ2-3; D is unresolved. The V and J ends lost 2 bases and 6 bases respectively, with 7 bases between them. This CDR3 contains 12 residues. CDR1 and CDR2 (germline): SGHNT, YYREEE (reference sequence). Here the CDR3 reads CASSFFSDTQYF. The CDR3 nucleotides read TGTGCCAGCAGCTTCTTTAGTGATACGCAGTATTTT.

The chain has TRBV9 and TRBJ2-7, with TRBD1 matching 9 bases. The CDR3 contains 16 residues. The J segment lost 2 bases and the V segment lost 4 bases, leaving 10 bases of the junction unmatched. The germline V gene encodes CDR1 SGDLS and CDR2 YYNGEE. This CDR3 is CASSPLVGTGPYEQYF. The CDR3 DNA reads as TGTGCCAGCAGCCCCCTTGTAGGGACAGGGCCCTACGAGCAGTACTTC.

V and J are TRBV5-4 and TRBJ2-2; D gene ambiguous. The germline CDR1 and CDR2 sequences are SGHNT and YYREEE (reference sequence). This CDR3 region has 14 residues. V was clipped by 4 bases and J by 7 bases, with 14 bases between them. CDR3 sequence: CASSPHPAGGELFF. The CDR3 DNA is TGTGCCAGCAGCCCACACCCGGCAGGCGGGGAGCTGTTTTTT.

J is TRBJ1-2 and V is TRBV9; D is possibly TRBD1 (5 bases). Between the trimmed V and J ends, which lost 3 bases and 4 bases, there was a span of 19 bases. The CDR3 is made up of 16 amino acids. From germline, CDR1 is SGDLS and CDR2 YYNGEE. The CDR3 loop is CASSANDSPTFYGYTF. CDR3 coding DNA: TGTGCCAGCAGCGCAAACGACAGTCCCACTTTCTATGGCTACACCTTC. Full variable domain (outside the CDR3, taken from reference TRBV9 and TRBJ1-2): DSGVTQTPKHLITATGQRVTLRCSPRSGDLSVYWYQQSLDQGLQFLIQYYNGEERAKGNILERFSAQQFPDLHSELNLSSLELGDSALYFCASSANDSPTFYGYTFGSGTRLTVV.

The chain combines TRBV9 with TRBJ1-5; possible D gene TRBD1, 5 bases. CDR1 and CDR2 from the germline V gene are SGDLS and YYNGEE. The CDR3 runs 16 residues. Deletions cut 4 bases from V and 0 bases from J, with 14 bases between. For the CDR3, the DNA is TGTGCCAGCAGCTTGGGGGGGGATTATAGCAATCAGCCCCAGCATTTT. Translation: CASSLGGDYSNQPQHF.

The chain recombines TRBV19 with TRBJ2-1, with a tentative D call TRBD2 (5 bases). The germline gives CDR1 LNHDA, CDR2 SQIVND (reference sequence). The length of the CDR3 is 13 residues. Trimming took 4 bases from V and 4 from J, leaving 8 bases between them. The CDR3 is CASSRWEYNEQFF. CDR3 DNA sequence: TGTGCCAGTAGTAGGTGGGAGTACAATGAGCAGTTCTTC.

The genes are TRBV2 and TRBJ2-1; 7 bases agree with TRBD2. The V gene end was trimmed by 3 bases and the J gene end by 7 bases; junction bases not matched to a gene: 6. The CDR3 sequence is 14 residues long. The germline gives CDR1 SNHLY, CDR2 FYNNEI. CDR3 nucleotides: TGTGCCAGCAGTGAGGGGGAGGGTAGAAATGAGCAGTTCTTC. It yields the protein CASSEGEGRNEQFF.

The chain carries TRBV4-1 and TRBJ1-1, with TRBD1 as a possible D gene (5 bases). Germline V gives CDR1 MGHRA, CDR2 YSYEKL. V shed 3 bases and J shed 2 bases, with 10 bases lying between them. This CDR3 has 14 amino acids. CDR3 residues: CASSHATANTEAFF. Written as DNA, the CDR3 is TGCGCCAGCAGCCATGCGACAGCAAACACTGAAGCTTTCTTT.

CDR3 sequence reads: CASSLGQGGYEQYF. CDR3 nucleotides: TGTGCCAGCAGCCTTGGACAGGGGGGATACGAGCAGTACTTC. This rearrangement joins TRBV7-8 to TRBJ2-7, with TRBD1 matching 10 bases. Germline-derived CDR1 and CDR2 are SGHVS and FQNEAQ. This CDR3 has 14 amino acids. V was pared by 5 bases and J by 4 bases, with 5 bases of the junction left unmatched.

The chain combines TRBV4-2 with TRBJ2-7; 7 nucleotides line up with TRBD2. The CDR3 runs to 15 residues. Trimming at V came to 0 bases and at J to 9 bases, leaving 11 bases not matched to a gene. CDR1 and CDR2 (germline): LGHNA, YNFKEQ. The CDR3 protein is CASSQDLGGVIGQYF. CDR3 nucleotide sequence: TGTGCCAGCAGCCAAGATTTGGGGGGGGTCATAGGGCAGTACTTC.

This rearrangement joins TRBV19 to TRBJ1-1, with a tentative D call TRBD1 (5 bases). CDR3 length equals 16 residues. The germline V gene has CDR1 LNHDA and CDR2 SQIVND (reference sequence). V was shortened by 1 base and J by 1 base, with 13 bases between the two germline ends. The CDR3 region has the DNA TGTGCCAGTAGTATAGCCCACAGGCCTTCGAACACTGAAGCTTTCTTT. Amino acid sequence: CASSIAHRPSNTEAFF.

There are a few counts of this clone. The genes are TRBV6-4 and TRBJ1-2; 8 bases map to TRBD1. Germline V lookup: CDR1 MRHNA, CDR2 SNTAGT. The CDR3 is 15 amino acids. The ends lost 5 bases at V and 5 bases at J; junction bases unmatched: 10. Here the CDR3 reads CASSSTGTGLYGYTF. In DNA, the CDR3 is TGTGCCAGCAGTTCCACCGGGACAGGACTGTATGGCTACACCTTC.

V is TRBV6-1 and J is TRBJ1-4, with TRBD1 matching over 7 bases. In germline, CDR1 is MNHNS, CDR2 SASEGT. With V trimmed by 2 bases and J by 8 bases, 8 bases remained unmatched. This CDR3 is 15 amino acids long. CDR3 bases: TGTGCCAGCAGTGAATGGGGGACAGCCGACGAAAAACTGTTTTTT. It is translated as CASSEWGTADEKLFF.

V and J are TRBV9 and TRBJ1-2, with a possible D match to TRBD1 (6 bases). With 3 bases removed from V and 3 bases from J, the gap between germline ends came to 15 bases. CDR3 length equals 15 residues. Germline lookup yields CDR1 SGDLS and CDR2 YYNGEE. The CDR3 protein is CASSEAEGVYYGYTF. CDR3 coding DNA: TGTGCCAGCAGCGAAGCTGAGGGGGTTTACTATGGCTACACCTTC.

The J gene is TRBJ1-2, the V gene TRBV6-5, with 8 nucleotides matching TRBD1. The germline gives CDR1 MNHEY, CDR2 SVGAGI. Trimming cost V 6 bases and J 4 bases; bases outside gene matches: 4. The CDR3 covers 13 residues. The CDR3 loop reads CASSGTGPYGYTF. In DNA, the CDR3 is TGTGCCAGCAGCGGGACAGGCCCCTATGGCTACACCTTC.

The CDR3 bases are TGTGCCAGCAGCGTAGGCGGGCGGGGGATCCCGCTTGAGCAGTTCTTC. Translated, it gives CASSVGGRGIPLEQFF. The V gene is TRBV9, the J gene TRBJ2-1, with 7 bases that match TRBD2. V gave up 0 bases and J gave up 9 bases; unmatched junction bases: 12. Germline V CDR1 and CDR2: SGDLS, YYNGEE. This CDR3 has 16 residues.

The CDR3 sequence is CATSRDQGTDSGNTIYF. The DNA of the CDR3 is TGTGCCACCAGCAGAGACCAAGGGACAGACTCTGGAAACACCATATATTTT. The V gene is TRBV15, the J gene TRBJ1-3; 7 bases match TRBD1. J was trimmed by 0 bases and V by 0 bases; bases with no gene match: 5. Germline V gene sequence: CDR1 LNHNV, CDR2 YYDKDF (reference sequence). The CDR3 sequence is 17 residues long.

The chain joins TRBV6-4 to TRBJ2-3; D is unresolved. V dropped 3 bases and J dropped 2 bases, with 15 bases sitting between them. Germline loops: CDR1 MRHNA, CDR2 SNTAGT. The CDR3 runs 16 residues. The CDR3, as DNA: TGTGCCAGCAGTGAGTCCTTAGCCGACGACACAGATACGCAGTATTTT. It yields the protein CASSESLADDTDTQYF.

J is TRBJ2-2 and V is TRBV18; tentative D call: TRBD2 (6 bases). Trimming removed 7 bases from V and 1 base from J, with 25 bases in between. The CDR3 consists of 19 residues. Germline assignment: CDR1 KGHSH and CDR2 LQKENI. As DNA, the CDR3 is TGTGCCAGCTGTAAGTCCGGGAGTGCCCCCGCGCTGAACACCGGGGAGCTGTTTTTT. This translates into CASCKSGSAPALNTGELFF.

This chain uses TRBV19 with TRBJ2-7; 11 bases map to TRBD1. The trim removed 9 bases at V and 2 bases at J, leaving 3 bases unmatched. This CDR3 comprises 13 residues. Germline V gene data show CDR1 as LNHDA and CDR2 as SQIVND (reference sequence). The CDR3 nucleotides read TGTGCCAGCGGACAGGGGGCAGCCTACGAGCAGTACTTC. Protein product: CASGQGAAYEQYF.

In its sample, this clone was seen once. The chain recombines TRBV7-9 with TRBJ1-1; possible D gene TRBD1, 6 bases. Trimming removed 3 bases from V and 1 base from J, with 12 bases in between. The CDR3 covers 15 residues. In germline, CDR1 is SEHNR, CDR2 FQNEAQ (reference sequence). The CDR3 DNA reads TGTGCCAGCAGCTTCGACCTACAGGGGAACACTGAAGCTTTCTTT. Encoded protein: CASSFDLQGNTEAFF.

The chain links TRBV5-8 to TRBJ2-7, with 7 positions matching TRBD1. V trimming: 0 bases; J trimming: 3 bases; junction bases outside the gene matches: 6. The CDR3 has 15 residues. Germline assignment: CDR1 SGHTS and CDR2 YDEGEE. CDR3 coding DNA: TGTGCCAGCAGCTTGGCGGGACAGTTACTCTACGAGCAGTACTTC. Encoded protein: CASSLAGQLLYEQYF.

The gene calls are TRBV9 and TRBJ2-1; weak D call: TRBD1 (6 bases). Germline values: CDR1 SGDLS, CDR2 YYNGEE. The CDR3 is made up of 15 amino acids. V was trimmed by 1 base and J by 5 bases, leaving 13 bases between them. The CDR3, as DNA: TGTGCCAGCAGCGTAAGTTTGCAGGGGAACAATGAGCAGTTCTTC. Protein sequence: CASSVSLQGNNEQFF.

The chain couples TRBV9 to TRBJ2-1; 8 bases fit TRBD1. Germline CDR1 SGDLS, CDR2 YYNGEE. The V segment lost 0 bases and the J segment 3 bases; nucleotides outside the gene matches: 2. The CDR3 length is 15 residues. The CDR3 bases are TGTGCCAGCAGCGTAGAAGGGACAGGCTACAATGAGCAGTTCTTC. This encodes CASSVEGTGYNEQFF.

CDR3 sequence: CASSFDSGASPLHF. The CDR3 DNA sequence: TGTGCCAGCAGTTTCGACAGTGGGGCCTCACCCCTCCACTTT. This chain connects TRBV6-6 to TRBJ1-6; possible D gene TRBD1, 5 bases. CDR1 is MNHNY and CDR2 is SVGAGI in the germline V gene (reference sequence). This CDR3 region has 14 residues. V lost 4 bases and J lost 10, with 14 bases in between.

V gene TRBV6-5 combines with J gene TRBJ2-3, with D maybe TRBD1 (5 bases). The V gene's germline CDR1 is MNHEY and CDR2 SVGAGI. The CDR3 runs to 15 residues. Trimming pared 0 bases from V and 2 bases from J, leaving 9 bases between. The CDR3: CASSYSQGYTDTQYF. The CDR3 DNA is TGTGCCAGCAGTTACTCCCAGGGCTACACAGATACGCAGTATTTT.

In DNA, the CDR3 is TGTGCCAGCACCCCAGCAGGGTCCACTGAAGCTTTCTTT. Encoded protein: CASTPAGSTEAFF. J is TRBJ1-1 and V is TRBV27; TRBD1 is a possible D gene (5 bases). V was cut by 7 bases and J by 4 bases, with 13 bases left in between. The germline V gene has CDR1 MNHEY and CDR2 SMNVEV (reference sequence). The CDR3 spans 13 residues.

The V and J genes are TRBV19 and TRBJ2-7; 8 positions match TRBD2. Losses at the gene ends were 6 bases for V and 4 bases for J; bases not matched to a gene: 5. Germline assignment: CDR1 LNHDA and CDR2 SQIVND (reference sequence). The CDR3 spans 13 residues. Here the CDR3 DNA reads TGTGCCAGTAGCACGGGACTAGATTACGAGCAGTACTTC. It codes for CASSTGLDYEQYF.

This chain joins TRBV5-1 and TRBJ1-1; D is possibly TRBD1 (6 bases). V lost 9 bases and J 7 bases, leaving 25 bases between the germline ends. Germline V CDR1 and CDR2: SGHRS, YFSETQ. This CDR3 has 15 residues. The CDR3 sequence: CATFRQPGGDYEAFF. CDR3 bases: TGCGCCACCTTCCGCCAGCCGGGGGGCGACTATGAAGCTTTCTTT.

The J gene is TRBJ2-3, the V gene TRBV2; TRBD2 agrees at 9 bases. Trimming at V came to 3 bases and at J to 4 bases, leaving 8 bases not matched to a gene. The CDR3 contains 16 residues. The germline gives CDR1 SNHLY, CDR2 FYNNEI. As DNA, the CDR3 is TGTGCCAGCAGTGATCTTGGCGGGGGGGCCTCAGATACGCAGTATTTT. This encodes CASSDLGGGASDTQYF.

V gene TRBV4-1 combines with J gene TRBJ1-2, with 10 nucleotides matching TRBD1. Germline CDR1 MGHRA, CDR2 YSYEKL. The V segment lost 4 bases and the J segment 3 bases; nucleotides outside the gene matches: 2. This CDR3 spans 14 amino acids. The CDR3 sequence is CASSRGQGDYGYTF. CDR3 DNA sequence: TGCGCCAGCAGCCGAGGACAGGGGGACTATGGCTACACCTTC.